The 24 T cell receptor beta chains below all came from one sample that was sequenced in a study of blood T cells in healthy people across ages. The use of a sample-barcoded 5' primer and a J-beta primer mix characterized a second PCR of roughly 6 to 11 cycles. One entry per CDR3 protein results from TCRdb running MiXCR on the 5' RACE reads. The table records about 930,000 distinct CDR3 sequences, just under 30% of them present only once. This sample also appeared in a second study, on T cells of mothers and their children.

The specimen was blood. Every receptor here comes from a woman aged 40 to 50 in good health.

This clonotype appeared many times. The V call is TRBV5-5, the J call TRBJ2-3; TRBD1 aligns across 7 bases. CDR1 and CDR2 from the germline V gene are SGHKS and YYEKEE (reference sequence). V trimming: 0 bases; J trimming: 2 bases; junction bases outside the gene matches: 3. This CDR3 has 15 amino acids. CDR3: CASSLVGQVTDTQYF. DNA of the CDR3: TGTGCCAGCAGCTTGGTAGGACAGGTCACAGATACGCAGTATTTT.

This chain uses TRBV7-2 with TRBJ2-5; D not resolved. V was trimmed by 5 bases and J by 1 base, leaving 17 bases between them. Germline CDR1 reads SGHTA; CDR2 reads FQGNSA. This CDR3 region has 16 residues. The CDR3 bases are TGTGCCAGCAGCCCTCTCACAGTCTTGGGCCAAGAGACCCAGTACTTC. Encoded protein: CASSPLTVLGQETQYF.

The chain employs TRBV20-1 and TRBJ1-1, with D unclear. The CDR3 covers 13 residues. CDR1 DFQATT and CDR2 SNEGSKA come from the germline V gene (reference sequence). V was cut by 6 bases and J by 4 bases, with 15 bases left in between. The CDR3 DNA follows: TGCAGTGCCTACACCAGCCTTCTCACTGAAGCTTTCTTT. This translates into CSAYTSLLTEAFF.

This chain links TRBV27 with TRBJ2-1, with 11 bases matching TRBD2. V shed 4 bases and J 3 bases; nucleotides not matched to a gene: 5. Germline lookup yields CDR1 MNHEY and CDR2 SMNVEV (reference sequence). The CDR3 length is 16 residues. CDR3 bases: TGTGCCAGCAGTTATAGCGGGGGGGCCAACTACAATGAGCAGTTCTTC. This gives the protein CASSYSGGANYNEQFF.

J is TRBJ2-7 and V is TRBV10-3; 10 bases are shared with TRBD1. The CDR3 length is 15 residues. Per germline, CDR1 ENHRY and CDR2 SYGVKD. The trim removed 2 bases at V and 1 base at J, leaving 2 bases unmatched. The DNA of the CDR3 is TGTGCCATCAGTGAGACGGACAGGGGGTCCTACGAGCAGTACTTC. Amino acid sequence: CAISETDRGSYEQYF.

The V gene is TRBV7-3, the J gene TRBJ2-7; D is unclear. The J call is in doubt because the DNA end fits TRBJ2-5 better. From germline, CDR1 is SGHTA and CDR2 FQGTGA. The CDR3 contains 13 residues. CDR3 in amino acids: CASSLIVQETQYF. The DNA for the CDR3 is TGTGCCAGCAGCTTAATTGTCCAAGAGACCCAGTACTTC.

This clonotype was found many times. This rearrangement joins TRBV7-3 to TRBJ2-1; TRBD1 agrees at 7 bases. This CDR3 comprises 14 residues. J lost 4 bases, V lost 6 bases, and 6 bases had no gene match. Germline CDR1 and CDR2: SGHTA and FQGTGA. CDR3 sequence (DNA): TGTGCCAGCAGACCGGGACAGACGTACAATGAGCAGTTCTTC. It yields the protein CASRPGQTYNEQFF.

This clonotype showed up just a few times. The chain links TRBV12-3 or TRBV12-4 to TRBJ2-1, with D possibly being TRBD2 (7 bases). V was trimmed by 6 bases and J by 4 bases, leaving 25 bases between them. This CDR3 contains 18 residues. CDR3 bases: TGTGCCAGCAGACCCGAACCGGGGGGCCTACCCGAATACAATGAGCAGTTCTTC. This gives the protein CASRPEPGGLPEYNEQFF.

In this sample, this clonotype turned up a few times. The chain links TRBV6-5 to TRBJ2-5; unclear D gene. Germline CDR1 reads MNHEY; CDR2 reads SVGAGI. Trimming removed 2 bases from V and 2 bases from J, with 12 bases in between. The CDR3 runs to 15 residues. The CDR3 DNA reads as TGTGCCAGCAGTTACGGTGTGGCGCCTCAAGAGACCCAGTACTTC. The encoded protein is CASSYGVAPQETQYF.

This clonotype was counted only a few times. The V call is TRBV20-1, the J call TRBJ2-7; D possibly corresponds to TRBD2 (6 bases). Germline V CDR1 and CDR2: DFQATT, SNEGSKA (reference sequence). V shed 2 bases and J shed 7 bases, with 15 bases lying between them. CDR3 length: 13 amino acids. CDR3: CSARRPTAGEQYF. The CDR3 DNA is TGCAGTGCTAGACGGCCTACGGCGGGGGAGCAGTACTTC.

The sample holds a few counts of this clonotype. Written as DNA, the CDR3 is TGTGCCAGCATGATCGGCGGGGGTAGATCGGAGACCCAGTACTTC. As protein: CASMIGGGRSETQYF. The chain recombines TRBV6-2 or TRBV6-3 with TRBJ2-5; TRBD2 agrees at 7 bases. The germline gives CDR1 MNHEY, CDR2 SVGEGT. J gave up 5 bases and V 7 bases, and 13 bases lay outside the gene matches. The CDR3 has 15 amino acids.

The chain is built from TRBV20-1 and TRBJ2-5, with D unclear. The CDR3 has 12 amino acids. V dropped 7 bases and J dropped 5 bases, with 14 bases sitting between them. From germline, CDR1 is DFQATT and CDR2 SNEGSKA (reference sequence). The CDR3 DNA sequence: TGCAGTGGGGGATGGGGAAGGGAGACCCAGTACTTC. Protein sequence: CSGGWGRETQYF.

For this clonotype: A junction boundary mismatches the germline segment, possibly from a read error. J is TRBJ2-3 and V is TRBV12-3 or TRBV12-4, with a tentative D call TRBD2 (5 bases). This CDR3 has 16 residues. The CDR3 spells CASSLVGGRGPDTRYF. In DNA form, the CDR3 reads TGTGCCAGCAGTTTAGTGGGTGGTAGAGGGCCAGATACGCGGTATTTT.

The chain has TRBV27 and TRBJ2-5, with 7 bases fitting TRBD2. The length of the CDR3 is 15 residues. Looked up from germline, CDR1 is MNHEY and CDR2 is SMNVEV (reference sequence). V trimming: 5 bases; J trimming: 5 bases; junction bases outside the gene matches: 11. The DNA for the CDR3 is TGTGCCAGCAGTCCCGGGACTAAGCGGTGGGAGACCCAGTACTTC. Encoded protein: CASSPGTKRWETQYF.

This clonotype was observed once. A clone one base away is much larger, so this may be a read error. The rearrangement uses TRBV20-1 and TRBJ2-5, with D unresolved. With the DNA end fitting TRBJ2-1 better, the J assignment may be wrong. This CDR3 contains 12 residues. Germline assignment: CDR1 DFQATT and CDR2 SNEGSKA (reference sequence). This CDR3 is CSARIYQETQFF. CDR3 coding DNA: TGCAGTGCTAGAATCTACCAAGAGACCCAGTTCTTC.

This clonotype turned up a few times. A clone one base away is much larger, so this may be a read error. The V call is TRBV5-1, the J call TRBJ1-1; no clear D gene. This CDR3 spans 15 amino acids. Per germline, CDR1 SGHRS and CDR2 YFSETQ. The CDR3 nucleotides are TGCGCCAGCGGGAAGGTTAGCAGCCTGAACACTGAAACTTTCTTT. It codes for CASGKVSSLNTETFF. Drawing the rest from reference TRBV5-1 and TRBJ1-1, the complete variable domain is KAGVTQTPRYLIKTRGQQVTLSCSPISGHRSVSWYQQTPGQGLQFLFEYFSETQRNKGNFPGRFSGRQFSNSRSEMNVSTLELGDSALYLCASGKVSSLNTETFFGQGTRLTVV.

This clonotype was counted ten times or more. Here the CDR3 reads CSASPLAEIAYTQYF. CDR3 DNA sequence: TGCAGTGCGAGTCCTCTAGCGGAAATTGCGTATACGCAGTATTTT. The V gene is TRBV20-1, the J gene TRBJ2-3; 7 nucleotides align to TRBD2. From germline, CDR1 is DFQATT and CDR2 SNEGSKA (reference sequence). The CDR3 runs 15 residues. The junction had 16 bases not matched to a gene; V was cut back by 6 bases and J by 7 bases.

This sequence joins TRBV20-1 and TRBJ2-5, with 10 bases aligning to TRBD1. Gene TRBJ2-7 matches the end of the DNA better, so the J call may be wrong. The CDR3 spans 16 residues. Per the germline V gene, CDR1 is DFQATT and CDR2 is SNEGSKA (reference sequence). The CDR3 DNA reads as TGCAGTGCTAGAGACCTTAGGACAGGGGGACCGCTCGAGCAGTACTTC. This translates into CSARDLRTGGPLEQYF.

Notes on this clonotype: One end of the junction does not line up with germline, which may come from a read error. V usage is TRBV12-3 or TRBV12-4 and J usage is TRBJ2-1; 7 bases agree with TRBD1. The CDR3 sequence is 15 residues long. The CDR3 sequence: CANSKAGTALNEQFF. The CDR3 nucleotides read TGTGCCAACAGTAAAGCCGGGACAGCTCTAAATGAGCAGTTCTTC.

CDR3 in amino acids: CASSLARVPQQETQYF. CDR3 nucleotide sequence: TGTGCCAGCAGCTTAGCTAGGGTCCCACAGCAAGAGACCCAGTACTTC. The J gene is TRBJ2-5, the V gene TRBV7-8; no clear D. Trimming removed 0 bases from V and 2 bases from J, with 13 bases in between. Germline V gene sequence: CDR1 SGHVS, CDR2 FQNEAQ. The length of the CDR3 is 16 residues.

This chain links TRBV2 with TRBJ1-5; TRBD1 is a possible D gene (5 bases). The ends were cut back, 3 bases at V and 4 bases at J, with 10 bases in the middle. This CDR3 is 14 amino acids long. Germline loops: CDR1 SNHLY, CDR2 FYNNEI. The CDR3 DNA reads as TGTGCCAGCAGTGATGCAGGGATTAATCAGCCCCAGCATTTT. It specifies CASSDAGINQPQHF. The complete variable domain, with remaining parts taken from reference TRBV2 and TRBJ1-5, reads EPEVTQTPSHQVTQMGQEVILRCVPISNHLYFYWYRQILGQKVEFLVSFYNNEISEKSEIFDDQFSVERPDGSNFTLKIRSTKLEDSAMYFCASSDAGINQPQHFGDGTRLSIL.

Only a few counts were recorded for this clonotype. This may come from a read error, since a much larger clone is one base off. The chain uses TRBV29-1 and TRBJ2-5, with TRBD2 identical over 8 bases. Trimming cost V 4 bases and J 11 bases; bases outside gene matches: 15. The CDR3 covers 14 residues. From germline, CDR1 is SQVTM and CDR2 ANQGSEA. The CDR3 nucleotides are TGCAGCGTTGCGATTGGCGGGGGGACCAATGAGCAGTACTTC. It yields the protein CSVAIGGGTNEQYF.

This chain uses TRBV28 with TRBJ1-3; D remains ambiguous. This CDR3 comprises 15 residues. Trimming took off 5 bases at V and 0 bases at J, with 11 bases between the two ends. Germline V gene sequence: CDR1 MDHEN, CDR2 SYDVKM. The CDR3 DNA follows: TGTGCCAGCAGTCCCCCTCGGATCTCTGGAAACACCATATATTTT. Residues: CASSPPRISGNTIYF.

CDR3 amino acids: CASSYTGGYDEQFF. The CDR3 DNA follows: TGTGCCAGCAGTTACACAGGGGGGTACGATGAGCAGTTCTTC. The V call is TRBV6-5, the J call TRBJ2-1; TRBD1 matches at 8 bases. The CDR3 has 14 residues. Germline trimming cut 2 bases from V and 8 bases from J; bases unmatched to any gene: 5. Germline loops: CDR1 MNHEY, CDR2 SVGAGI.